A selection of T cell receptor beta chains follows, all from one sample in a study of blood T cell repertoires in COVID-19. Sequencing was performed with immunoSEQ multiplex PCR; in TCRdb, only in-frame clones are kept and a portion is missing. Of 70,000 to 80,000 clones listed, 80% to 90% are singletons. The sequenced material came from peripheral blood. These receptors originate from a man at least 80 years old in a cohort sampled during active COVID-19. The CDR3 runs from the conserved cysteine through the conserved F or W. D genes are given only for firm matches. Where a row states a size, it is once, few, many or the class of an expanded clone; other rows omit it.

abundance: few
v_gene: TRBV10-3
j_gene: TRBJ2-1
d_gene: TRBD1
CDR3aa: CAISDGQGLYNEQFF
CDR3nt: TGTGCCATCAGTGACGGACAGGGGTTATACAATGAGCAGTTCTTC

abundance: .
v_gene: TRBV18
j_gene: TRBJ1-1
d_gene: .
CDR3aa: CASSPLNSVNTEAFF
CDR3nt: TGTGCCAGCTCACCACTTAACAGTGTGAACACTGAAGCTTTCTTT

abundance: .
v_gene: TRBV9
j_gene: TRBJ1-1
d_gene: .
CDR3aa: CASSVVQSIVSTGAFF
CDR3nt: TGTGCCAGCAGCGTAGTGCAATCAATAGTTTCCACGGGAGCTTTCTTT

abundance: .
v_gene: TRBV2
j_gene: TRBJ2-5
d_gene: TRBD2
CDR3aa: CASGAGGSTQETQYF
CDR3nt: TGTGCCAGCGGGGCGGGGGGGAGCACACAAGAGACCCAGTACTTC

abundance: .
v_gene: TRBV13
j_gene: TRBJ1-2
d_gene: TRBD1
CDR3aa: CASSLYGRQVAGGNYGYTF
CDR3nt: TGTGCCAGCAGCTTATACGGCAGACAGGTCGCAGGGGGTAACTATGGCTACACCTTC

abundance: .
v_gene: TRBV19
j_gene: TRBJ2-3
d_gene: .
CDR3aa: CASSIAIPTAGWATDTQYF
CDR3nt: TGTGCCAGTAGTATAGCGATCCCTACAGCAGGGTGGGCCACAGATACGCAGTATTTT

abundance: .
v_gene: TRBV9
j_gene: TRBJ1-1
d_gene: .
CDR3aa: CASSVGRQGNTEAFF
CDR3nt: TGTGCCAGCAGCGTAGGAAGGCAGGGAAACACTGAAGCTTTCTTT

abundance: .
v_gene: TRBV5-6
j_gene: TRBJ2-7
d_gene: .
CDR3aa: CASSFWGRFYEQYF
CDR3nt: TGTGCCAGCAGCTTCTGGGGGCGGTTCTACGAGCAGTACTTC

abundance: .
v_gene: TRBV27
j_gene: TRBJ2-7
d_gene: .
CDR3aa: CASSLSWQGGYEQYF
CDR3nt: TGTGCCAGCAGTTTATCGTGGCAGGGGGGCTACGAGCAGTACTTC

abundance: .
v_gene: TRBV3-1/TRBV3-2
j_gene: TRBJ2-1
d_gene: TRBD2
CDR3aa: CASSHPSGTTSYNEQFF
CDR3nt: TGTGCCAGCAGCCATCCTAGCGGGACTACTTCCTACAATGAGCAGTTCTTC

abundance: .
v_gene: TRBV27
j_gene: TRBJ1-2
d_gene: .
CDR3aa: CASSLMSGSGGGYTF
CDR3nt: TGTGCCAGCAGTTTAATGTCGGGGAGCGGTGGTGGCTACACCTTC

abundance: .
v_gene: TRBV6-1
j_gene: TRBJ1-3
d_gene: TRBD1
CDR3aa: CASSDRGQRLGGTIYF
CDR3nt: TGTGCCAGCAGTGACCGGGGACAGCGGCTCGGGGGCACCATATATTTT

abundance: .
v_gene: TRBV7-2
j_gene: TRBJ2-3
d_gene: TRBD2
CDR3aa: CASSLWTLAGGNTDTQYF
CDR3nt: TGTGCCAGCAGCCTCTGGACTCTAGCGGGGGGAAACACAGATACGCAGTATTTT

abundance: .
v_gene: TRBV15
j_gene: TRBJ2-5
d_gene: TRBD2
CDR3aa: CATSYGLARNPRETQYF
CDR3nt: TGTGCCACCAGCTACGGACTAGCCAGGAATCCTCGAGAGACCCAGTACTTC

abundance: .
v_gene: TRBV7-9
j_gene: TRBJ2-1
d_gene: .
CDR3aa: CASSEHRSKTNNEQFF
CDR3nt: TGTGCCAGCAGCGAGCACAGATCAAAGACCAACAATGAGCAGTTCTTC

abundance: .
v_gene: TRBV2
j_gene: TRBJ1-1
d_gene: .
CDR3aa: CASSLAGVNTEAFF
CDR3nt: TGTGCCAGCAGTTTAGCAGGGGTGAACACTGAAGCTTTCTTT

abundance: few
v_gene: TRBV18
j_gene: TRBJ2-5
d_gene: .
CDR3aa: CASSPPERRYQETQYF
CDR3nt: TGTGCCAGCTCACCACCGGAGAGGAGATACCAAGAGACCCAGTACTTC

abundance: .
v_gene: TRBV6-6
j_gene: TRBJ1-6
d_gene: .
CDR3aa: CASSPGTTSPLHF
CDR3nt: TGTGCCAGCAGCCCCGGGACAACTTCACCCCTCCACTTT